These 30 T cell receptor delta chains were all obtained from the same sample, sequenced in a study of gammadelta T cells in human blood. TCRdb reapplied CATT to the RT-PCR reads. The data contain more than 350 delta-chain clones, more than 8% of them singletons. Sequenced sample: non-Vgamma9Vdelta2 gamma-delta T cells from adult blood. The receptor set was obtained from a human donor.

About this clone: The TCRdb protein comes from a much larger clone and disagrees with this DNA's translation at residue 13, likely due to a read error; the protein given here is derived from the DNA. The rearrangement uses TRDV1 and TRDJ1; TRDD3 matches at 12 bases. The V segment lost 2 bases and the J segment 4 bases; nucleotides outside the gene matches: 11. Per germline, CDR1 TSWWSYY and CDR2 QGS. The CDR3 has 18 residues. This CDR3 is CALGEMSCTGGYNDKLIF. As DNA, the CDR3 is TGTGCTCTTGGGGAAATGAGTTGTACTGGGGGATACAACGATAAACTCATCTTT.

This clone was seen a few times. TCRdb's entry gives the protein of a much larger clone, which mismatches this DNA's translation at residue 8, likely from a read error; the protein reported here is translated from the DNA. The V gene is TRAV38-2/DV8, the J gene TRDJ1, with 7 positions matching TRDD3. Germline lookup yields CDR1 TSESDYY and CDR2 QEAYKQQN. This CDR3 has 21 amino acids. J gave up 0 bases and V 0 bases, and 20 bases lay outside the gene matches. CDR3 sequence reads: CAYRSVAGDLGIGGYTDKLIF. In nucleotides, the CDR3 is TGTGCTTATAGGAGCGTGGCCGGCGATCTGGGGATAGGGGGGTACACCGATAAACTCATCTTT.

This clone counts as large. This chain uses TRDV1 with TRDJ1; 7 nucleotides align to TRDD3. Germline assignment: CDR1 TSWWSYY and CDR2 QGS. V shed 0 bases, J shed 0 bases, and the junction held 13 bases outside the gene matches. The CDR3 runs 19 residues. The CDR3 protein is CALGELAYTTGAYTDKLIF. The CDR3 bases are TGTGCTCTTGGGGAACTTGCCTACACTACTGGGGCGTACACCGATAAACTCATCTTT.

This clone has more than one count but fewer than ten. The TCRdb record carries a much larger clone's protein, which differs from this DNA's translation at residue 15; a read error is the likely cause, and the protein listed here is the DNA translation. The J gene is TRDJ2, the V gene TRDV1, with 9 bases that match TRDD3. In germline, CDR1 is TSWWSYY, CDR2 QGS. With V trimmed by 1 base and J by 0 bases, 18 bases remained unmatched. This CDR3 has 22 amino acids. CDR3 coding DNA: TGTGCTCTTGGGGAACAGGATCCCGACGCGTACTGGGGGACCTCTTTGACAGCACAACTCTTCTTT. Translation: CALGEQDPDAYWGTSLTAQLFF.

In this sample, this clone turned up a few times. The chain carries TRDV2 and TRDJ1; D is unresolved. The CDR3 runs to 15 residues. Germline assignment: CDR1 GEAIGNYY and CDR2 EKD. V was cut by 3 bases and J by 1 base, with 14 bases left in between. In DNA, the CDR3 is TGTGCCTGTGACTCTCTTACTACGAGCACCGATAAACTCATCTTT. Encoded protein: CACDSLTTSTDKLIF.

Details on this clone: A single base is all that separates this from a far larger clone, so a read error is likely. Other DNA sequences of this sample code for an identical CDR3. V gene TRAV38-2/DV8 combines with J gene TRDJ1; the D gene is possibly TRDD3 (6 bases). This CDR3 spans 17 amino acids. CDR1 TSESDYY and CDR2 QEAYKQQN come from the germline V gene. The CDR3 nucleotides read TGTGCTTATTTGGCCTCCCCACTCATAGGGTGGGGGGCGCAACTCATCTTC. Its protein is CAYLASPLIGWGAQLIF.

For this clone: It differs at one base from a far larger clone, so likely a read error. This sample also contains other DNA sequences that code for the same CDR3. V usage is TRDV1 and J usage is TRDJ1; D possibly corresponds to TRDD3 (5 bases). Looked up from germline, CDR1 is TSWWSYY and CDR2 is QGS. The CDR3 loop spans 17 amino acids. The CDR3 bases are TGTGCTCTCGGAGGACGAAGCCGTACTGGAGGCACCGATAAACTCATTTTT. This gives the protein CALGGRSRTGGTDKLIF.

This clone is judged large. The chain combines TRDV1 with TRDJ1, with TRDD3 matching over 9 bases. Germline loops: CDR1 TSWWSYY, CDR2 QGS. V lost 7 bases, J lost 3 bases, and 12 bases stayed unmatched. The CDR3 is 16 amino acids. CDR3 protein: CALEHCLAGGSDKLIF. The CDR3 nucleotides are TGTGCTCTTGAACATTGCTTGGCTGGGGGATCCGATAAACTCATCTTT.

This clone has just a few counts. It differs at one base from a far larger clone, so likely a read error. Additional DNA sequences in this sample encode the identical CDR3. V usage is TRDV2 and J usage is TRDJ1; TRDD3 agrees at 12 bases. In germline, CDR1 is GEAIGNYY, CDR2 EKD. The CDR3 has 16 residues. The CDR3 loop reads CACDTFSTGGYYELIF. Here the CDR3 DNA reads TGTGCCTGCGACACTTTTAGTACTGGGGGATACTACGAACTCATCTTT.

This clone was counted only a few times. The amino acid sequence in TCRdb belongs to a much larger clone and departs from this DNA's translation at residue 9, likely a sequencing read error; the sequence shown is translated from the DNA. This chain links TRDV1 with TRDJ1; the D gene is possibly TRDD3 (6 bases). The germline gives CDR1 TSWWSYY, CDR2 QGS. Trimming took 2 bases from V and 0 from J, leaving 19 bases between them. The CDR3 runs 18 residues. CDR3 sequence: CALGEFRILLPYTDKLIF. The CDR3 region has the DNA TGTGCTCTTGGGGAATTCAGGATACTCCTCCCGTACACCGATAAACTCATCTTT.

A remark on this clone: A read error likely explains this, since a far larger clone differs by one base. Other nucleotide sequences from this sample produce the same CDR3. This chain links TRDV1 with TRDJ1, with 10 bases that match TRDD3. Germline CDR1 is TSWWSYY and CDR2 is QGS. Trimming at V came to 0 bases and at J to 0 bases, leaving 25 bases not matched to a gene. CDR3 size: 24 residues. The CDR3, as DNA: TGTGCTCTTGGGGAACTTGGATCTAATGGGGGCTTCCTACTGGGGGATCTTCACACCGATAAACTCATCTTT. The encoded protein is CALGELGSNGGFLLGDLHTDKLIF.

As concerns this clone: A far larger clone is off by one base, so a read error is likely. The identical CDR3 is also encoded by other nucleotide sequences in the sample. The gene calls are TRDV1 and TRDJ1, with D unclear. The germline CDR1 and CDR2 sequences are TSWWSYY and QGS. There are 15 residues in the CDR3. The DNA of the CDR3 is TGTGCCCTTACGGGTCCTCTCCCCTCTGGCGATAAACTCATCTTT. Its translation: CALTGPLPSGDKLIF.

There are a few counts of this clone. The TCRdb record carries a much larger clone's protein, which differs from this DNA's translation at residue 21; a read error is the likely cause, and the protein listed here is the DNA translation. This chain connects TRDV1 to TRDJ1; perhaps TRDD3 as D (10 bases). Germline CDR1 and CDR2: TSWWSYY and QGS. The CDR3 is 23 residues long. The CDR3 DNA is TGTGCTCTTGGGGAACTGGATATGGCCTTCCTACAAACTGGGGGATTAAGCACCGATAAACGCATCTTT. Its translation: CALGELDMAFLQTGGLSTDKRIF.

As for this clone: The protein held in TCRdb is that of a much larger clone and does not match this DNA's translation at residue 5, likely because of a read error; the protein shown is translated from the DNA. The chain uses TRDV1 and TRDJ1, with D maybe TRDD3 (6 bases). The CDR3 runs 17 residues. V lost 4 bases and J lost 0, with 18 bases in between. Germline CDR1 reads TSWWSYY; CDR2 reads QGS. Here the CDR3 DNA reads TGTGCTCTTGGGGGAAAATGGGGGGAACCGTACACCGATAAACTCATCTTT. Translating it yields CALGGKWGEPYTDKLIF.

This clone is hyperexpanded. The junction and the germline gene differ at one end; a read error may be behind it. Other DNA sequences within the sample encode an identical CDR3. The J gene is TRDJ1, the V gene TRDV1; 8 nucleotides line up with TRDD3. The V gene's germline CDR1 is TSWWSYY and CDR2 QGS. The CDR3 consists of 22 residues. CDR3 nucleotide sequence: TGTGCTCTTGGAGAACTCGGCCTCTACCCCGGGGATACAAGGCCCGAAGGCGATAAACTCATCTTT. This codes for CALGELGLYPGDTRPEGDKLIF.

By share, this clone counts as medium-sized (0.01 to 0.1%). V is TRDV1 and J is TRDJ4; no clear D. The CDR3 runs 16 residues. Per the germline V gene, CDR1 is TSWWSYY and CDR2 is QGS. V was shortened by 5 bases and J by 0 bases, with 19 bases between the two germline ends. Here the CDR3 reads CALGKPLLKMARPLIF. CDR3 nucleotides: TGTGCTCTTGGGAAACCTCTTCTTAAAATGGCCAGACCCCTGATCTTT.

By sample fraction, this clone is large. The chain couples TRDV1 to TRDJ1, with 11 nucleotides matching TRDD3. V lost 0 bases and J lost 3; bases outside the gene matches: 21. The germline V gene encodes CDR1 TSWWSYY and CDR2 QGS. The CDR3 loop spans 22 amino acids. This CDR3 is CALGELSGLLGDTGRGADKLIF. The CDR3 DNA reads TGTGCTCTTGGGGAACTGAGCGGCCTTTTGGGGGATACGGGCAGGGGTGCCGATAAACTCATCTTT.

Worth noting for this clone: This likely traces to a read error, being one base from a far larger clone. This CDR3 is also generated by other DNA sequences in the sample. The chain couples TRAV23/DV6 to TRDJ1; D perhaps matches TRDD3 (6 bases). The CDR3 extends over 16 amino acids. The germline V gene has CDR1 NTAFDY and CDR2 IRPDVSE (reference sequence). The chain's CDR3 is CAVPVRWGWGADKLIF. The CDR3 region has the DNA TGTGCCGTCCCTGTACGCTGGGGATGGGGAGCCGATAAACTCATCTTT.

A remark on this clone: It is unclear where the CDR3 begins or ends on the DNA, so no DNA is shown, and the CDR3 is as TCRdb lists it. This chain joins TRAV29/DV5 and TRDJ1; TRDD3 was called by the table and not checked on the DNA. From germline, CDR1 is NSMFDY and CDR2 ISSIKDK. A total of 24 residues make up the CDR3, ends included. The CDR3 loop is CSVLLCSRGVPTVLGAGYTDKLIF.

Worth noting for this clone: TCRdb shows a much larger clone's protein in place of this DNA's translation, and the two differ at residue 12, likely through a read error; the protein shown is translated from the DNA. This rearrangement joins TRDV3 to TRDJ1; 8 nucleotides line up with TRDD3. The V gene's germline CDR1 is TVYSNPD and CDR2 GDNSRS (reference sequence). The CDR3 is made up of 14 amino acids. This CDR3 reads CAFGVGGFPDKPIF. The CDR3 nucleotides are TGTGCCTTTGGGGTTGGGGGATTCCCCGATAAACCCATCTTT.

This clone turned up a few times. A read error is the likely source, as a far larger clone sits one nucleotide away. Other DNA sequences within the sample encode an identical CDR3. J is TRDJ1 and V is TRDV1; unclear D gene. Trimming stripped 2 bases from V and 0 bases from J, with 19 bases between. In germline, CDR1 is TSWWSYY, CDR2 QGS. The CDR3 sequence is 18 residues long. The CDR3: CALGEFRIPLPYTDKLIF. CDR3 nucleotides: TGTGCTCTTGGGGAATTCAGGATCCCCCTCCCGTACACCGATAAACTCATCTTT.

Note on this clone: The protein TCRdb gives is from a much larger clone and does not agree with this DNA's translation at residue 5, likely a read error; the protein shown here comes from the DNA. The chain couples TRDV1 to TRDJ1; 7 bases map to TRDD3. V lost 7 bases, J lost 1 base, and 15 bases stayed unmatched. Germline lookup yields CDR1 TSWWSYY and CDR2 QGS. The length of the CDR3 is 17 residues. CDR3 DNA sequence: TGTGCTCTTGAGGAGGGTAACCAGGGATACTCCACCGATAAACTCATCTTT. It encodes CALEEGNQGYSTDKLIF.

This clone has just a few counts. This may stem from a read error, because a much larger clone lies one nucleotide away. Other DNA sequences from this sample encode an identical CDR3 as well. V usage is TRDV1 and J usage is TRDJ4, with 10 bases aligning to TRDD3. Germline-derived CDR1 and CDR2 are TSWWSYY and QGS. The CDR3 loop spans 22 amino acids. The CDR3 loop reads CALGELRLLTRDWGIRARPLIF. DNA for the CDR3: TGTGCTCTTGGGGAACTACGGCTACTAACCCGTGACTGGGGGATTCGCGCCAGACCACTGATCTTT.

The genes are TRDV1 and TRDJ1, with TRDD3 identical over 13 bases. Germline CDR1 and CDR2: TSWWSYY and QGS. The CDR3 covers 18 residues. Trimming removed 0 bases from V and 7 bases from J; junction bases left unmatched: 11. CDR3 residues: CALGELTKTGGYAVKLIF. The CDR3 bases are TGTGCTCTTGGGGAACTAACTAAGACTGGGGGATACGCGGTTAAACTCATCTTT.

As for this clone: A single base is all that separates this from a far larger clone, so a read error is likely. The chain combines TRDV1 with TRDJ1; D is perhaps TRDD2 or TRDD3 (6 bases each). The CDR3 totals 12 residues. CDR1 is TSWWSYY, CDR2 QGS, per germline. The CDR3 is CAPGESYGKLIF. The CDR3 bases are TGTGCTCCTGGGGAATCCTACGGTAAACTCATCTTT.

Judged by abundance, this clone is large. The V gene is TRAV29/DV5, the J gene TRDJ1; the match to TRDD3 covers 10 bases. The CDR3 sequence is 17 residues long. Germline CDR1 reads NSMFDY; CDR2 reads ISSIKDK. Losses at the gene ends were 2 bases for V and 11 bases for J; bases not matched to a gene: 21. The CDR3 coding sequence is TGTGCAGCAAGTACACAGCTCCTCTGGGGGATATCGCGCTTGCTCATCTTT. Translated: CAASTQLLWGISRLLIF.

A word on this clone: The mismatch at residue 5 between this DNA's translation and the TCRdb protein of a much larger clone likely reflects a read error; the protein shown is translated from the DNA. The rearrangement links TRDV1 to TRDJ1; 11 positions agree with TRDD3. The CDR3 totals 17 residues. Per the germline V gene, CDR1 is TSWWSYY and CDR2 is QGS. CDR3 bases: TGTGCTCTTGGGAAACTAACTAAGACTGGGGGATACGATAAACTCATCTTT. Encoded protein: CALGKLTKTGGYDKLIF.

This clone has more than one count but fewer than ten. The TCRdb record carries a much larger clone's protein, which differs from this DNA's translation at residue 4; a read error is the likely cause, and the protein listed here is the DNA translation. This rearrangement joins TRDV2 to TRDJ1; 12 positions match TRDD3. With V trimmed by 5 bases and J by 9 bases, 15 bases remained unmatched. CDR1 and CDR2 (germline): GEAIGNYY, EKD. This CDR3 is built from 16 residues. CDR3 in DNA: TGTGCCTGTGGCACTTTTAGTACTGGGGGATACTACGAACTCATCTTT. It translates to CACGTFSTGGYYELIF.

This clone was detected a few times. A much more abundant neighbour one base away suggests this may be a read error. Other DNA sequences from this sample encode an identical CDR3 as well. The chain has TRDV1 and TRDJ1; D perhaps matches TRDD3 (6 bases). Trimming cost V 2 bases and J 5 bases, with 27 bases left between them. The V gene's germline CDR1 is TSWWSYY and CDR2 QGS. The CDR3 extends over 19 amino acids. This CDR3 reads CALGETIPPPGDGEDKLIF. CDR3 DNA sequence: TGTGCTCTTGGGGAAACCATCCCTCCGCCTGGGGACGGGGAGGATAAACTCATCTTT.

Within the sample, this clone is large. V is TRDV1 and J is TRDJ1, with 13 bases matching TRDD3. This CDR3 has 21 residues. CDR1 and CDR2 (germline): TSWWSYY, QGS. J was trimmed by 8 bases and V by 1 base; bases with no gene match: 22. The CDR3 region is CALGEQITSYWGIRKISKLIF. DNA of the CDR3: TGTGCTCTTGGGGAACAGATTACGTCGTACTGGGGGATACGCAAGATCTCCAAACTCATCTTT.